One sample yielded the 28 T cell receptor beta chains listed below, sequenced in a study of cytomegalovirus exposure and HLA in healthy donors. With 60 Vbeta and 13 Jbeta primers, the PCR was carried out. TCRdb's table, derived via immunoSEQ multiplex PCR, lists solely in-frame clones and lacks some. The sample yields 95,000 to 110,000 clones, around two thirds seen once. Material: PBMCs. The receptors come from a middle-aged woman in good health and CMV-seropositive.

Regarding this clone: The same CDR3 is also encoded by other DNA sequences in this sample. The rearrangement joins TRBV5-1 to TRBJ1-2, with 9 bases that match TRBD1. The germline CDR1 and CDR2 sequences are SGHRS and YFSETQ. The V and J ends lost 4 bases and 1 base, in that order; junction bases with no gene match: 2. The length of the CDR3 is 14 residues. CDR3 protein: CASSLDRGNYGYTF. The CDR3 nucleotides are TGCGCCAGCAGCCTGGACAGGGGTAACTATGGCTACACCTTC.

This clone has only a few counts. The chain carries TRBV29-1 and TRBJ2-2; 7 nucleotides line up with TRBD1. CDR1 SQVTM and CDR2 ANQGSEA come from the germline V gene. The length of the CDR3 is 15 residues. Unmatched junction bases numbered 7, after V lost 4 bases and J lost 2 bases. This CDR3 reads CSVGTGTDNTGELFF. The CDR3 nucleotides are TGCAGCGTTGGAACCGGGACAGACAACACCGGGGAGCTGTTTTTT.

The chain uses TRBV7-9 and TRBJ1-2, with 8 positions matching TRBD1. Germline V gene sequence: CDR1 SEHNR, CDR2 FQNEAQ (reference sequence). V lost 5 bases and J lost 5; bases outside the gene matches: 7. This CDR3 is built from 14 residues. The CDR3, as DNA: TGTGCCAGCAGCACACAGGGGGGCCGATATGGCTACACCTTC. It encodes CASSTQGGRYGYTF.

This clone was observed a handful of times. The gene calls are TRBV5-5 and TRBJ2-1, with a tentative D call TRBD2 (6 bases). Germline CDR1 SGHKS, CDR2 YYEKEE (reference sequence). This CDR3 region has 13 residues. With 3 bases removed from V and 8 bases from J, the gap between germline ends came to 12 bases. The CDR3 reads CASSYGSEDEQFF. The CDR3 nucleotides are TGTGCCAGCAGCTACGGGAGTGAGGATGAGCAGTTCTTC.

The rearrangement uses TRBV13 and TRBJ1-2; 8 nucleotides agree with TRBD1. The CDR3 contains 13 residues. Germline values: CDR1 PRHDT, CDR2 FYEKMQ (reference sequence). J gave up 13 bases and V 5 bases, and 12 bases lay outside the gene matches. CDR3 coding DNA: TGTGCCAGCAGCCTGTTGACAGGGGCGCAGGGCACCTTC. This translates into CASSLLTGAQGTF.

This clone was found a few times. The chain has TRBV27 and TRBJ1-2; D may be TRBD1 (5 bases). V was trimmed by 2 bases and J by 7 bases, leaving 11 bases between them. This CDR3 contains 13 residues. Germline V lookup: CDR1 MNHEY, CDR2 SMNVEV (reference sequence). CDR3 loop: CASSLSGGGGYTF. The CDR3, as DNA: TGTGCCAGCAGTTTAAGCGGCGGGGGTGGCTACACCTTC.

This chain links TRBV11-3 with TRBJ2-1, with 9 bases that match TRBD1. This CDR3 spans 17 amino acids. In germline, CDR1 is SGHNT, CDR2 YENEEA. Trimming removed 5 bases from V and 6 bases from J; junction bases left unmatched: 14. The DNA for the CDR3 is TGTGCCAGCAGCCCCCTCGGGACAGGGAAGTTCGGCAATGAGCAGTTCTTC. Amino acid sequence: CASSPLGTGKFGNEQFF.

The chain carries TRBV7-9 and TRBJ1-1; D is unclear. This CDR3 region has 16 residues. The germline V gene encodes CDR1 SEHNR and CDR2 FQNEAQ (reference sequence). The ends were cut back, 5 bases at V and 4 bases at J, with 20 bases in the middle. The CDR3 loop is CASSHDIGEWGTEAFF. CDR3 nucleotides: TGTGCCAGCAGCCACGACATTGGGGAGTGGGGCACTGAAGCTTTCTTT.

The V and J genes are TRBV5-6 and TRBJ1-2; unclear D gene. V was cut by 9 bases and J by 8 bases, with 14 bases left in between. CDR1 and CDR2 from the germline V gene are SGHDT and YYEEEE. There are 11 residues in the CDR3. The CDR3 sequence: CATQARGGYTF. For the CDR3, the DNA is TGTGCCACCCAAGCCCGAGGCGGCTACACCTTC.

The DNA for the CDR3 is TGTGCCAGCAGCTTTGAGGGTGTAGTTACCTACAATGAGCAGTTCTTC. This sequence encodes CASSFEGVVTYNEQFF. The V and J genes are TRBV7-9 and TRBJ2-1; D is possibly TRBD2 (5 bases). Germline V gene sequence: CDR1 SEHNR, CDR2 FQNEAQ (reference sequence). V lost 3 bases and J 2 bases, leaving 14 bases between the germline ends. The CDR3 has 16 amino acids.

The chain uses TRBV5-1 and TRBJ1-6; D gene ambiguous. CDR1 is SGHRS, CDR2 YFSETQ, per germline. The CDR3 covers 15 residues. V shed 5 bases and J shed 0 bases, with 9 bases lying between them. As DNA, the CDR3 is TGCGCCAGCAGGGCAGACAACTCCTATAATTCACCCCTCCACTTT. The encoded protein is CASRADNSYNSPLHF.

This chain connects TRBV6-1 to TRBJ2-1; D is possibly TRBD2 (6 bases). CDR3 size: 13 residues. The germline CDR1 and CDR2 sequences are MNHNS and SASEGT. V dropped 2 bases and J dropped 10 bases, with 12 bases sitting between them. CDR3 in amino acids: CASSELGGREQFF. The CDR3 DNA is TGTGCCAGCAGTGAATTGGGGGGTCGGGAGCAGTTCTTC.

The chain uses TRBV5-4 and TRBJ1-1; possibly TRBD1 for D (6 bases). V gave up 4 bases and J gave up 4 bases, with 11 bases separating them. CDR3 length: 13 residues. CDR1 is SGHNT and CDR2 is YYREEE in the germline V gene (reference sequence). CDR3 sequence (DNA): TGTGCCAGCAGCCCGGACAGTTTCACTGAAGCTTTCTTT. Encoded protein: CASSPDSFTEAFF.

This chain joins TRBV7-2 and TRBJ2-5; a weak D match, TRBD2 (5 bases). This CDR3 spans 15 amino acids. CDR1 and CDR2 from the germline V gene are SGHTA and FQGNSA. The ends were cut back, 2 bases at V and 5 bases at J, with 15 bases in the middle. As DNA, the CDR3 is TGTGCCAGCAGCTTATGGCGGGTAGGGTGGGAGACCCAGTACTTC. This encodes CASSLWRVGWETQYF.

This clone was detected only a few times. The chain uses TRBV4-1 and TRBJ2-1; D not resolved. CDR1 and CDR2 (germline): MGHRA, YSYEKL. Between the trimmed V and J ends, which lost 6 bases and 0 bases, there was a span of 12 bases. This CDR3 has 15 residues. CDR3 sequence (DNA): TGCGCCAGCAGTCTAGTCGTTAGCTCCTACAATGAGCAGTTCTTC. This translates into CASSLVVSSYNEQFF.

The chain carries TRBV7-6 and TRBJ1-4, with D perhaps TRBD1 (5 bases). CDR1 SGHVS and CDR2 FNYEAQ come from the germline V gene. With 1 base removed from V and 3 bases from J, the gap between germline ends came to 15 bases. This CDR3 spans 17 amino acids. DNA of the CDR3: TGTGCCAGCAGCTTAGAAGTCTCGACAGCAGCTAATGAAAAACTGTTTTTT. Protein: CASSLEVSTAANEKLFF.

The chain recombines TRBV30 with TRBJ2-5, with 10 nucleotides matching TRBD2. This CDR3 spans 14 amino acids. Germline lookup yields CDR1 GTSNPN and CDR2 SVGIG (reference sequence). V lost 5 bases and J lost 1; bases outside the gene matches: 4. In nucleotides, the CDR3 is TGTGCCTGGGGGCTAGCGGGGGTCCAAGAGACCCAGTACTTC. Translated, it gives CAWGLAGVQETQYF.

This chain connects TRBV4-1 to TRBJ2-2; 10 nucleotides match TRBD2. CDR1 and CDR2 (germline): MGHRA, YSYEKL. With 4 bases clipped from V and 1 base from J, the junction kept 6 bases outside the gene matches. The CDR3 consists of 17 residues. Here the CDR3 DNA reads TGCGCCAGCAGCCCATTTTCTAGCGGGAGGAACACCGGGGAGCTGTTTTTT. This codes for CASSPFSSGRNTGELFF.

This clone was found once. This chain joins TRBV5-4 and TRBJ2-7; TRBD2 agrees at 9 bases. The J segment lost 3 bases and the V segment lost 0 bases, leaving 7 bases of the junction unmatched. CDR1 SGHNT and CDR2 YYREEE come from the germline V gene (reference sequence). This CDR3 has 16 amino acids. The CDR3 is CASSLGGSGGIYEQYF. As DNA, the CDR3 is TGTGCCAGCAGCTTGGGGGGTAGCGGGGGAATCTACGAGCAGTACTTC.

The chain couples TRBV15 to TRBJ2-5, with D hard to call. CDR3 length: 15 residues. V shed 0 bases and J shed 1 base, with 9 bases lying between them. Germline V gene data show CDR1 as LNHNV and CDR2 as YYDKDF (reference sequence). The CDR3 bases are TGTGCCACCAGCAGAGATTCGCAGGCCCAAGAGACCCAGTACTTC. This codes for CATSRDSQAQETQYF. Complete variable domain (other parts from reference TRBV15 and TRBJ2-5): DAMVIQNPRYQVTQFGKPVTLSCSQTLNHNVMYWYQQKSSQAPKLLFHYYDKDFNNEADTPDNFQSRRPNTSFCFLDIRSPGLGDTAMYLCATSRDSQAQETQYFGPGTRLLVL.

The rearrangement uses TRBV7-2 and TRBJ2-1, with 7 positions matching TRBD2. This CDR3 spans 15 amino acids. Germline CDR1 reads SGHTA; CDR2 reads FQGNSA. Trimming took 5 bases from V and 7 from J; bases not matched to a gene: 11. CDR3 sequence: CASSAPPVGLNEQFF. For the CDR3, the DNA is TGTGCCAGCAGCGCCCCCCCCGTGGGACTAAATGAGCAGTTCTTC.

The rearrangement links TRBV5-1 to TRBJ2-5, with a weak D call TRBD2 (7 bases). V lost 0 bases and J lost 4, with 13 bases in between. CDR3 length equals 15 residues. Germline CDR1 and CDR2: SGHRS and YFSETQ. The CDR3 region has the DNA TGCGCCAGCAGCTTGGTGGGGGGGGCCCCAGAGACCCAGTACTTC. It translates to CASSLVGGAPETQYF.

The chain has TRBV7-7 and TRBJ1-4; D might be TRBD1 (6 bases). The V gene lost 11 bases and the J gene lost 3 bases, with 13 bases spanning the gap. The CDR3 spans 13 residues. CDR1 SSHAT and CDR2 FNYEAQ come from the germline V gene (reference sequence). CDR3 residues: CAVGQKANEKLFF. CDR3 nucleotides: TGTGCCGTCGGACAGAAGGCTAATGAAAAACTGTTTTTT.

The rearrangement links TRBV18 to TRBJ2-6; 8 bases fit TRBD1. The ends lost 4 bases at V and 0 bases at J; junction bases unmatched: 5. CDR1 and CDR2 from the germline V gene are KGHSH and LQKENI. This CDR3 is 17 amino acids long. The CDR3 DNA is TGTGCCAGCTCACTGACAGGGGTCGGCTCTGGGGCCAACGTCCTGACTTTC. It yields the protein CASSLTGVGSGANVLTF.

This chain uses TRBV5-4 with TRBJ2-1; 7 bases align to TRBD1. CDR3 length: 13 amino acids. The V gene end was trimmed by 4 bases and the J gene end by 10 bases; junction bases not matched to a gene: 8. The germline gives CDR1 SGHNT, CDR2 YYREEE (reference sequence). The DNA of the CDR3 is TGTGCCAGCAGCGCAGGGGGTACAAAAGAGCAGTTCTTC. Its translation is CASSAGGTKEQFF.

This clone came up a few times. The chain links TRBV7-6 to TRBJ1-1, with 9 bases lining up with TRBD1. V shed 1 base and J 0 bases; nucleotides not matched to a gene: 0. Germline CDR1 is SGHVS and CDR2 is FNYEAQ. The CDR3 loop spans 15 amino acids. The CDR3 coding sequence is TGTGCCAGCAGCTTAGGGACAGGGGTGAACACTGAAGCTTTCTTT. Amino acid sequence: CASSLGTGVNTEAFF.

The chain joins TRBV7-2 to TRBJ2-1; 9 bases align to TRBD2. Germline V lookup: CDR1 SGHTA, CDR2 FQGNSA. The V segment lost 5 bases and the J segment 4 bases; nucleotides outside the gene matches: 6. The CDR3 sequence is 15 residues long. The CDR3 region has the DNA TGTGCCAGCAGCCTCACTAGCGGGCCTTACAATGAGCAGTTCTTC. It codes for CASSLTSGPYNEQFF.

This clone was recorded once. This chain links TRBV29-1 with TRBJ2-7; D remains ambiguous. Germline V CDR1 and CDR2: SQVTM, ANQGSEA. The V and J ends lost 5 bases and 2 bases respectively, with 13 bases between them. The CDR3 sequence is 13 residues long. Written as DNA, the CDR3 is TGCAGCGTTCAGTCCGGCGGAGCCTACGAGCAGTACTTC. This translates into CSVQSGGAYEQYF.